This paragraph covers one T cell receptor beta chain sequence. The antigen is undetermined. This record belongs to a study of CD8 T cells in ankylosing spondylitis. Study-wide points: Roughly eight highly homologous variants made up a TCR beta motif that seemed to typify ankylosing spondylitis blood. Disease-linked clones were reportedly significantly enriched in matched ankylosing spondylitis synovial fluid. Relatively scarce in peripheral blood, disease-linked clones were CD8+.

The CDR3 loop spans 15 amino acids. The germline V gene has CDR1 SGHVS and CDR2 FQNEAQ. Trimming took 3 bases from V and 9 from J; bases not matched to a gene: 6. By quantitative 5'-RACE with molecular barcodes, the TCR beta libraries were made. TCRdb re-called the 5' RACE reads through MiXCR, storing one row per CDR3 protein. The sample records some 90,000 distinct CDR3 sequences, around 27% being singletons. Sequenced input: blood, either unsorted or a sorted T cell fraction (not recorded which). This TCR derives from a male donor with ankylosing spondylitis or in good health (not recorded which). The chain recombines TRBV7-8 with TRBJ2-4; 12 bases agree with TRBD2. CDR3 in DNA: TGTGCCAGCAGCTTGGGACTAGCGGGTGCCCCCATTCAGTACTTC. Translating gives CASSLGLAGAPIQYF.